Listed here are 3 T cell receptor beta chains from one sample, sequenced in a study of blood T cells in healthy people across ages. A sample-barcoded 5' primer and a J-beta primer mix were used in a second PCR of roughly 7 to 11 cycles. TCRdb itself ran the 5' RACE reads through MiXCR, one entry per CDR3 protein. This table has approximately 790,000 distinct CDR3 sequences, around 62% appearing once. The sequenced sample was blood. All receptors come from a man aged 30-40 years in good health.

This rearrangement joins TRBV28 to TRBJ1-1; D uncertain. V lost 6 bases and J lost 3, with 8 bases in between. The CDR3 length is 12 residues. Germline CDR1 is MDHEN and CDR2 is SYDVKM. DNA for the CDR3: TGTGCCAGCAGGTGGGTTGACACTGAAGCTTTCTTT. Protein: CASRWVDTEAFF.

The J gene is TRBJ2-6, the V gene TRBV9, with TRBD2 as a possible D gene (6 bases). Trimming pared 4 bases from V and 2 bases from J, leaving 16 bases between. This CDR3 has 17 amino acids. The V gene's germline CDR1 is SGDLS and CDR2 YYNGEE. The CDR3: CASSPDPREAGANVLTF. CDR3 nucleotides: TGTGCCAGCAGCCCAGACCCCAGGGAGGCTGGGGCCAACGTCCTGACTTTC. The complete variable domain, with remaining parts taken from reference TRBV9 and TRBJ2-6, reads DSGVTQTPKHLITATGQRVTLRCSPRSGDLSVYWYQQSLDQGLQFLIQYYNGEERAKGNILERFSAQQFPDLHSELNLSSLELGDSALYFCASSPDPREAGANVLTFGAGSRLTVL.

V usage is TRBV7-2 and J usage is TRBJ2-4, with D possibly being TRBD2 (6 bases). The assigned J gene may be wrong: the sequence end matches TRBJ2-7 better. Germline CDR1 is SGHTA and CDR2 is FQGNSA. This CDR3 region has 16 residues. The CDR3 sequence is CASSPHGVQRAYEQYF. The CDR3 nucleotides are TGTGCCAGCAGCCCCCATGGAGTGCAGCGGGCCTACGAGCAGTACTTC.